Listed here is a single T cell receptor (beta chain). Its antigen is undetermined. The CDR3 runs 15 residues. Germline loops: CDR1 MGHRA, CDR2 YSYEKL. The junction had 3 bases not matched to a gene; V was cut back by 1 base and J by 3 bases. The record originates from a study of identifying expanded T cells in peripheral blood. TCRdb keeps only in-frame clones here, not all; method: immunoSEQ multiplex PCR. Here the sample spans just under 65,000 clones, 70% to 90% being singletons. Regarding the study as a whole: Two-week clone count variance significantly increased as total template count grew.

The sequencing input was blood. The V call is TRBV4-1, the J call TRBJ1-5; 7 nucleotides line up with TRBD1. This TCR was sampled from a person aged 18 to 70 in good health. The CDR3 here is CASSQVQGNNQPQHF. In DNA, the CDR3 is TGCGCCAGCAGCCAAGTACAGGGGAACAATCAGCCCCAGCATTTT.